This TCR beta chain was sequenced in a study of blood T cell repertoires in COVID-19. Turning to the study itself: COVID-19 samples collected from the United States, Italy and Spain covered acute and convalescent phases. T cells, B-cell-depleted T cells, or PBMCs supplied cDNA or gDNA.

Methods used by the authors: Nucleated cell counts were estimated from reference gene primer amplification. The data were produced by immunoSEQ multiplex PCR, yet TCRdb's version contains in-frame clones alone and is incomplete. V, J and clone size derive from that table, while D and trimming were established from the DNA sequence. The repertoire holds 95,000 to 100,000 clones, with 79% as singletons. J was trimmed by 0 bases and V by 5 bases; bases with no gene match: 5. The CDR3 runs 15 residues. Per the germline V gene, CDR1 is SGHRS and CDR2 is YFSETQ. The V and J genes are TRBV5-1 and TRBJ1-3; 7 bases fit TRBD1. This clonotype was sampled from a woman aged 80 or over with active or convalescent COVID-19. Material for sequencing was peripheral blood. The CDR3 nucleotides read TGCGCCAGCAGTCTCGGACAGGCCTCTGGAAACACCATATATTTT. This sequence encodes CASSLGQASGNTIYF.